The clone carrying this TCR beta chain was observed a single time. These data originate in a study of blood T cell repertoires in COVID-19. Study-wide context: Italy, Spain and the United States were the sources of the convalescent and acute COVID-19 samples. Sources were T cells, B-cell-depleted T cells, or PBMCs; the material itself was cDNA or gDNA.

Authors' processing steps: Cell counts per sample came from amplifying reference gene primers. Profiling relied on immunoSEQ multiplex PCR, and the TCRdb table lists in-frame clones only, not all of them. D and trimming were read from the DNA, whereas the V and J calls and clone size are those reported in that table. The repertoire holds some 100,000 clones, around 90% seen once, with around 15% in the top ten. The CDR3 consists of 15 residues. Germline-derived CDR1 and CDR2 are KGHSH and LQKENI. Trimming left V 3 bases short and J 4 bases short, with 13 bases between. This TCR was recovered from a man between 50 and 59 years old with acute or convalescent COVID-19. The sample taken for sequencing was peripheral blood. The genes are TRBV18 and TRBJ1-5; TRBD1 is a possible D gene (5 bases). DNA for the CDR3: TGTGCCAGCTCACCTAAGGGGATAGCAAATCAGCCCCAGCATTTT. This gives the protein CASSPKGIANQPQHF.